A selection of T cell receptor beta chains follows, all from one sample in a study of control samples from healthy donors and cancer patients. Sequencing was performed with immunoSEQ multiplex PCR; in TCRdb, only in-frame clones are kept and a portion is missing. Seen here are some 20,000 clones, roughly 80% observed once, and the top ten hold under 30%. Source material: PBMCs. Receptors were obtained from an elderly man with head and neck cancer. Both conserved end residues are part of each CDR3. The D gene is left open where the match is weak. Clone size is given for some rows only: seen once, a few or many times, or a class if the clone is expanded.

abundance: few; j_gene: TRBJ2-2; v_gene: TRBV11-1; d_gene: TRBD2; CDR3nt: TGTGCCAGCAGACGGCTAGCGGGGACGAGTACCGGGGAGCTGTTTTTT; CDR3aa: CASRRLAGTSTGELFF
abundance: .; j_gene: TRBJ1-3; v_gene: TRBV3-1/TRBV3-2; d_gene: TRBD1; CDR3nt: TGTGCCAGCAGCCGAGGACAGGGGGCTGGAAACACCATATATTTT; CDR3aa: CASSRGQGAGNTIYF
abundance: .; j_gene: TRBJ1-1; v_gene: TRBV7-8; d_gene: .; CDR3nt: TGTGCCAGCAGCTCCCAGCTTGGAACGACTGAAGCTTTCTTT; CDR3aa: CASSSQLGTTEAFF
abundance: .; j_gene: TRBJ2-7; v_gene: TRBV3-1/TRBV3-2; d_gene: .; CDR3nt: TGTGCCAGCAGCCTCGGAGCCGGACCGCCCTACGAGCAGTACTTC; CDR3aa: CASSLGAGPPYEQYF
abundance: .; j_gene: TRBJ1-2; v_gene: TRBV5-4; d_gene: TRBD1; CDR3nt: TGTGCCAGCAATACAGGGGGTCAATATGGCTACACCTTC; CDR3aa: CASNTGGQYGYTF
abundance: few; j_gene: TRBJ1-5; v_gene: TRBV19; d_gene: TRBD1; CDR3nt: TGTGCCAGTAACAGGGGAAATCAGCCCCAGCATTTT; CDR3aa: CASNRGNQPQHF
abundance: .; j_gene: TRBJ1-2; v_gene: TRBV27; d_gene: .; CDR3nt: TGTGCCAGCAGTTTCGGGGGTTCTAACTATGGCTACACCTTC; CDR3aa: CASSFGGSNYGYTF
abundance: .; j_gene: TRBJ1-1; v_gene: TRBV11-2; d_gene: TRBD1; CDR3nt: TGTGCCAGCAGCGCAGACAGGGATGGCACTGAAGCTTTCTTT; CDR3aa: CASSADRDGTEAFF
abundance: .; j_gene: TRBJ1-6; v_gene: TRBV27; d_gene: TRBD1; CDR3nt: TGTGCCAGCAGTTTACCCCGGACAGGGGGACATTCACCCCTCCACTTT; CDR3aa: CASSLPRTGGHSPLHF
abundance: .; j_gene: TRBJ2-2; v_gene: TRBV10-3; d_gene: .; CDR3nt: TGTGCCATCAGTGAGTCGATGAACACCGGGGAGCTGTTTTTT; CDR3aa: CAISESMNTGELFF
abundance: few; j_gene: TRBJ1-2; v_gene: TRBV10-3; d_gene: TRBD1; CDR3nt: TGTGCCATCAGCCCGGGACAGGGAAACTATGGCTACACCTTC; CDR3aa: CAISPGQGNYGYTF